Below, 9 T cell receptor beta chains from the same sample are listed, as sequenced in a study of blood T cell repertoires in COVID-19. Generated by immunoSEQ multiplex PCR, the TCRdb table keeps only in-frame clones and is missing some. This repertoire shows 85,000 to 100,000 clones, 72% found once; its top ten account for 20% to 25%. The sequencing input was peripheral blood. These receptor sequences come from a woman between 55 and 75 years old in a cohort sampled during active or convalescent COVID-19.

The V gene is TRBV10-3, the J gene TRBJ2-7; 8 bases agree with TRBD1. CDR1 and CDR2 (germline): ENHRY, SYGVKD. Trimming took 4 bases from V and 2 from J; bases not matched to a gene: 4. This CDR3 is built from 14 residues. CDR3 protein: CAISARQGTYEQYF. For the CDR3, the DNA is TGTGCCATCAGTGCGCGACAGGGGACCTACGAGCAGTACTTC.

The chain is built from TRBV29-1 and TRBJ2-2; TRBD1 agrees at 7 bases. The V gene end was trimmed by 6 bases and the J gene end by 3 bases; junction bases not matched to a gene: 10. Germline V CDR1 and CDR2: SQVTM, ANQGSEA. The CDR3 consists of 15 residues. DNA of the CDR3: TGCAGCGTCCACGAACCGACAGGGCACACCGGGGAGCTGTTTTTT. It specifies CSVHEPTGHTGELFF.

In DNA form, the CDR3 reads TGCGCCAGCAGAAAAGCGCCCGGGGACAGTTGGGGCTACACCTTC. Its translation: CASRKAPGDSWGYTF. The chain is built from TRBV4-1 and TRBJ1-2; 7 bases fit TRBD1. CDR1 MGHRA and CDR2 YSYEKL come from the germline V gene. CDR3 length: 15 amino acids. After removal of 6 bases from V and 8 bases from J, the junction contained 15 bases not matched to a gene.

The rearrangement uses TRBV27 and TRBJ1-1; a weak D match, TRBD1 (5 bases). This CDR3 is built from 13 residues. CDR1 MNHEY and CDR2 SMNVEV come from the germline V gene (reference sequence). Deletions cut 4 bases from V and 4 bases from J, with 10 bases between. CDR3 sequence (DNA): TGTGCCAGCAGTTCCGTTAGGGGCACTGAAGCTTTCTTT. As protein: CASSSVRGTEAFF.

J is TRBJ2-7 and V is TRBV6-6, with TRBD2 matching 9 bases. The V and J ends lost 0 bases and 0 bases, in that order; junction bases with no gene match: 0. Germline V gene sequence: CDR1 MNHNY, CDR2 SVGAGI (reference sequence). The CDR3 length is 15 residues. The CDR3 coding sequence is TGTGCCAGCAGTTACTCGACTAGCGGCTCCTACGAGCAGTACTTC. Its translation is CASSYSTSGSYEQYF.

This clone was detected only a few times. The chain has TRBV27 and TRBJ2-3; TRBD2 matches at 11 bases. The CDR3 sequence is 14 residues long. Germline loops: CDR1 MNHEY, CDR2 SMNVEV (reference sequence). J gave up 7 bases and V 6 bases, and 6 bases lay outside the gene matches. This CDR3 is CASRISGGAHTQYF. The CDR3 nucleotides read TGTGCCAGCAGAATTAGCGGGGGGGCGCATACGCAGTATTTT.

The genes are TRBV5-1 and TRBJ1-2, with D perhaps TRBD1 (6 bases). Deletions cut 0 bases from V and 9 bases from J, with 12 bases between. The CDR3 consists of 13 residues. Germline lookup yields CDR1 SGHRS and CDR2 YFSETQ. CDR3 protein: CASSLEPRGSYTF. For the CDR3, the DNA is TGCGCCAGCAGCTTGGAGCCCAGGGGAAGCTACACCTTC.

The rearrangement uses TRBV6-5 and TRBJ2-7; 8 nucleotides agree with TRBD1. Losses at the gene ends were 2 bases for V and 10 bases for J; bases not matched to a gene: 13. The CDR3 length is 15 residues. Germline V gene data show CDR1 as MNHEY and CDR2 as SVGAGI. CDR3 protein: CASSYQKDRVGPQYF. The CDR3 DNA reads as TGTGCCAGCAGTTACCAGAAGGACAGGGTCGGGCCCCAGTACTTC.

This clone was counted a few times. The CDR3 DNA follows: TGTGCCAGCAGCTTCTCCTTGCGGGGGGGCCAAGAGACCCAGTACTTC. Translation gives CASSFSLRGGQETQYF. The V call is TRBV5-4, the J call TRBJ2-5, with 9 bases matching TRBD2. The CDR3 loop spans 16 amino acids. Germline V lookup: CDR1 SGHNT, CDR2 YYREEE (reference sequence). Trimming at V came to 2 bases and at J to 1 base, leaving 6 bases not matched to a gene.